The rows below give T cell receptor beta chains drawn from one sample of a study of T cell responses to AZD1222 COVID-19 vaccine. This table comes from immunoSEQ multiplex PCR, and its TCRdb copy is limited to in-frame clones, with some not included. The top ten clones hold 2.6% of a sample with approximately 180,000 clones, approximately 94% of them seen once. Material: peripheral blood, obtained on day 0 of AZD1222 vaccination. Every receptor here comes from an adult in good health. The CDR3 runs from the conserved cysteine through the conserved F or W. A D gene is named only where the DNA matches it firmly. Expanded clones get a size class; other rows say once, few or many, or leave the size out.

size | J | D | V | CDR3 | DNA
- | TRBJ1-5 | - | TRBV18 | CASSPDHNQPQHF | TGTGCCAGCTCCCCAGACCACAATCAGCCCCAGCATTTT
once | TRBJ2-7 | - | TRBV4-1 | CASSHEGGYYEQYF | TGCGCCAGCAGCCATGAGGGGGGATACTACGAGCAGTACTTC
- | TRBJ2-3 | - | TRBV2 | CASSPGLGGRKTDTQYF | TGTGCCAGCAGCCCCGGTCTGGGGGGACGTAAAACAGATACGCAGTATTTT
- | TRBJ2-3 | TRBD2 | TRBV2 | CASKGELADTDTQYF | TGTGCCAGCAAAGGGGAACTAGCGGACACAGATACGCAGTATTTT
few | TRBJ1-1 | - | TRBV6-6 | CASSQEPDTEAFF | TGTGCCAGCAGCCAGGAGCCCGACACTGAAGCTTTCTTT
- | TRBJ2-3 | - | TRBV29-1 | CSVERLVADTQYF | TGCAGCGTTGAAAGGTTAGTCGCGGATACGCAGTATTTT
- | TRBJ2-6 | TRBD1 | TRBV10-3 | CAIKRQGAAGANVLTF | TGTGCCATCAAGCGACAGGGGGCCGCTGGGGCCAACGTCCTGACTTTC
- | TRBJ2-4 | - | TRBV5-1 | CASSFLEASTKNIQYF | TGCGCCAGCAGCTTCCTAGAGGCATCAACCAAAAACATTCAGTACTTC
- | TRBJ1-5 | - | TRBV5-8 | CASSGEPNQPQHF | TGTGCCAGCAGCGGAGAACCCAATCAGCCCCAGCATTTT
- | TRBJ1-2 | - | TRBV20-1 | CSASPPGPYYGYTF | TGCAGTGCTAGTCCCCCAGGACCGTACTATGGCTACACCTTC
- | TRBJ1-3 | TRBD1 | TRBV7-9 | CASSLVTGVSGNTIYF | TGTGCCAGCAGCTTAGTGACAGGGGTGTCTGGAAACACCATATATTTT
- | TRBJ1-4 | TRBD1 | TRBV5-8 | CASSAPGQHEKLFF | TGTGCCAGCAGCGCACCGGGACAGCATGAAAAACTGTTTTTT
- | TRBJ1-2 | TRBD1 | TRBV29-1 | CSVDTGQGSPYGYTF | TGCAGCGTTGACACGGGACAGGGGAGTCCCTATGGCTACACCTTC
- | TRBJ1-3 | - | TRBV6-2/TRBV6-3 | CASSYGSSGNTIYF | TGTGCCAGCAGTTACGGGTCCTCTGGAAACACCATATATTTT
- | TRBJ1-1 | TRBD1 | TRBV5-6 | CASSSLQGEAFF | TGTGCCAGCAGCTCGCTACAGGGGGAAGCTTTCTTT
- | TRBJ2-7 | TRBD1 | TRBV5-1 | CASSSTVQGLSYEQYF | TGCGCCAGCAGCTCGACGGTACAGGGGCTCTCCTACGAGCAGTACTTC
- | TRBJ2-1 | TRBD2 | TRBV5-1 | CASSSTSGIVYNEQFF | TGCGCCAGCAGCTCGACTAGCGGGATAGTTTACAATGAGCAGTTCTTC
- | TRBJ1-2 | TRBD1 | TRBV24-1 | CATSEGTVYGYTF | TGTGCCACCAGTGAGGGGACAGTCTATGGCTACACCTTC
- | TRBJ1-1 | TRBD1 | TRBV19 | CASSLEGGYTEAFF | TGTGCCAGTAGTCTCGAAGGGGGCTACACTGAAGCTTTCTTT
- | TRBJ1-5 | - | TRBV5-6 | CASSLSYSNQPQHF | TGTGCCAGCAGCCTAAGCTATAGCAATCAGCCCCAGCATTTT
- | TRBJ2-1 | - | TRBV20-1 | CSARESTDPFF | TGCAGTGCTAGAGAATCGACGGATCCGTTCTTC
- | TRBJ1-6 | TRBD1 | TRBV5-1 | CASSSAPGQGGSPLHF | TGCGCCAGCAGCTCCGCCCCGGGCCAGGGGGGTTCACCCCTCCACTTT